These 5 T cell receptor beta chains share one sample of origin, sequenced in a study of blood T cells in healthy people across ages. Using a J-beta primer mix together with a sample-barcoded 5' primer, a second PCR was run for about 6 to 11 cycles. TCRdb redid the calling of the 5' RACE reads with MiXCR, one entry per CDR3 protein. The repertoire holds about 1,000,000 distinct CDR3 sequences, with under 55% as singletons. The material sequenced was blood. All receptors come from a woman aged 60-75 years in good health.

The chain employs TRBV27 and TRBJ2-7; 7 bases match TRBD2. The V segment lost 2 bases and the J segment 6 bases; nucleotides outside the gene matches: 7. Germline CDR1 is MNHEY and CDR2 is SMNVEV (reference sequence). The CDR3 covers 14 residues. CDR3 region: CASSLNRGGSEQYF. Here the CDR3 DNA reads TGTGCCAGCAGTTTAAACCGGGGAGGGAGCGAGCAGTACTTC.

In this sample, this clonotype turned up a few times. V is TRBV20-1 and J is TRBJ2-7; TRBD2 matches 7 bases. Germline-derived CDR1 and CDR2 are DFQATT and SNEGSKA (reference sequence). The trim removed 4 bases at V and 8 bases at J, leaving 8 bases unmatched. This CDR3 spans 12 amino acids. The CDR3 nucleotides read TGCAGTGCTACATGGGAGGGCGGTAAGCAGTACTTC. This codes for CSATWEGGKQYF.

This clonotype was detected only a few times. In DNA, the CDR3 is TGTGCCAGCAGCGTAGGAAGGGGCACCTACGAGCAGTACTTC. Amino acid sequence: CASSVGRGTYEQYF. V gene TRBV9 combines with J gene TRBJ2-7, with TRBD1 as a possible D gene (5 bases). Trimming stripped 0 bases from V and 2 bases from J, with 9 bases between. This CDR3 is 14 amino acids long. Looked up from germline, CDR1 is SGDLS and CDR2 is YYNGEE. Using reference TRBV9 and TRBJ2-7 for the parts outside the CDR3, the full variable domain is DSGVTQTPKHLITATGQRVTLRCSPRSGDLSVYWYQQSLDQGLQFLIQYYNGEERAKGNILERFSAQQFPDLHSELNLSSLELGDSALYFCASSVGRGTYEQYFGPGTRLTVT.

This chain joins TRBV6-4 and TRBJ2-7; D call uncertain. CDR3 length: 16 residues. Germline V gene lookup returns CDR1 MRHNA and CDR2 SNTAGT. Trimming left V 8 bases short and J 3 bases short, with 23 bases between. CDR3 nucleotide sequence: TGTGCCAGCCCCCAGCCCTCATTCGCTCGTCTCTACGAGCAGTACTTC. This translates into CASPQPSFARLYEQYF.

This clonotype was observed a handful of times. The rearrangement links TRBV7-2 to TRBJ2-3, with TRBD2 matching 12 bases. The CDR3 loop spans 16 amino acids. The germline V gene encodes CDR1 SGHTA and CDR2 FQGNSA. With V trimmed by 4 bases and J by 5 bases, 7 bases remained unmatched. DNA of the CDR3: TGTGCCAGCAGCTCCCTAGCGGGAGGGCCGGAAGATACGCAGTATTTT. Translation: CASSSLAGGPEDTQYF.